This entry lists 8 T cell receptor beta chains sequenced from one sample in a study of human T cells and chemical hapten exposure (dated by TCRdb to the early 2020s). This specimen's time point label, interpreted: healthy volunteer bleed at 6 weeks. Total RNA was extracted from unfractionated whole blood collected in Tempus Blood RNA tubes. The library was built by means of RACE. Reads for this sample came from a NextSeq 500. TCRdb trimmed public reads at Q25 via fastp, called clones via MiXCR and kept in-frame beta chains. Records with the same CDR3 protein are collapsed into one entry carrying the most frequent genes and DNA. The sample has about 79,000 distinct CDR3 sequences on record, 7% to 9% of them singletons. Of the sample, less than 2% is held by the ten largest clones. The source material was whole blood. Every receptor here comes from a male donor in good health. Some clones in this sample may be carry-over from other donors' samples.

This clonotype was counted only a few times. V gene TRBV7-2 combines with J gene TRBJ1-5; D gene uncertain. V shed 2 bases and J shed 0 bases, with 14 bases lying between them. The CDR3 sequence is 17 residues long. The V gene's germline CDR1 is SGHTA and CDR2 FQGNSA. The DNA for the CDR3 is TGTGCCAGCAGCTTATTCCCCCCCAGTTTTAGCAATCAGCCCCAGCATTTT. Its protein product is CASSLFPPSFSNQPQHF.

The chain carries TRBV28 and TRBJ2-2, with D possibly being TRBD1 (6 bases). Germline CDR1 is MDHEN and CDR2 is SYDVKM. V was pared by 5 bases and J by 2 bases, with 9 bases between. The CDR3 contains 14 residues. CDR3 sequence (DNA): TGTGCCAGCAGTCCCAGGGGCAACACCGGGGAGCTGTTTTTT. It encodes CASSPRGNTGELFF.

J is TRBJ1-6 and V is TRBV10-2, with 10 bases identical to TRBD1. The length of the CDR3 is 14 residues. Germline V CDR1 and CDR2: WSHSY, SAAADI. With V trimmed by 6 bases and J by 8 bases, 4 bases remained unmatched. In DNA, the CDR3 is TGCGCCAGCAGCCCGGGACAGGGGCATTCACCCCTCCACTTT. Protein sequence: CASSPGQGHSPLHF.

There are a few counts of this clonotype. The chain is built from TRBV4-3 and TRBJ2-3, with 9 bases lining up with TRBD2. After removal of 0 bases from V and 4 bases from J, the junction contained 5 bases not matched to a gene. CDR1 and CDR2 from the germline V gene are LGHNA and YSLEER. CDR3 length equals 16 residues. The chain's CDR3 is CASSQDGGGAPDTQYF. In DNA, the CDR3 is TGCGCCAGCAGCCAAGATGGCGGGGGGGCCCCAGATACGCAGTATTTT.

The rearrangement joins TRBV27 to TRBJ1-1, with 7 bases aligning to TRBD1. The CDR3 runs to 15 residues. Trimming at V came to 3 bases and at J to 3 bases, leaving 7 bases not matched to a gene. The germline V gene has CDR1 MNHEY and CDR2 SMNVEV (reference sequence). The CDR3 DNA follows: TGTGCCAGCAGTTTTGGAGGGGGCCCGTACACTGAAGCTTTCTTT. Its translation: CASSFGGGPYTEAFF.

The sample holds many counts of this clonotype. The J gene is TRBJ2-2, the V gene TRBV7-8, with TRBD1 as a possible D gene (6 bases). Germline V gene lookup returns CDR1 SGHVS and CDR2 FQNEAQ. The CDR3 is 17 residues long. The V and J ends lost 8 bases and 0 bases respectively, with 19 bases between them. The CDR3 here is CASGTHRASANTGELFF. The CDR3 bases are TGTGCCAGCGGAACTCACAGGGCGTCGGCGAACACCGGGGAGCTGTTTTTT.

The chain is built from TRBV5-6 and TRBJ2-7; D gene unclear. The CDR3 sequence is 15 residues long. V was trimmed by 3 bases and J by 6 bases, leaving 19 bases between them. Germline values: CDR1 SGHDT, CDR2 YYEEEE. The chain's CDR3 is CASSSSAKRVREQYF. The DNA of the CDR3 is TGTGCCAGCAGCTCGTCGGCAAAACGGGTGCGCGAGCAGTACTTC.

At least ten counts were recorded for this clonotype. The rearrangement joins TRBV7-9 to TRBJ2-4, with D tentatively TRBD1 (5 bases). Germline CDR1 and CDR2: SEHNR and FQNEAQ (reference sequence). The CDR3 spans 14 residues. The ends were cut back, 2 bases at V and 6 bases at J, with 11 bases in the middle. The CDR3 here is CASSLLGDVNIQYF. The CDR3, as DNA: TGTGCCAGCAGCTTATTAGGGGATGTAAACATTCAGTACTTC.